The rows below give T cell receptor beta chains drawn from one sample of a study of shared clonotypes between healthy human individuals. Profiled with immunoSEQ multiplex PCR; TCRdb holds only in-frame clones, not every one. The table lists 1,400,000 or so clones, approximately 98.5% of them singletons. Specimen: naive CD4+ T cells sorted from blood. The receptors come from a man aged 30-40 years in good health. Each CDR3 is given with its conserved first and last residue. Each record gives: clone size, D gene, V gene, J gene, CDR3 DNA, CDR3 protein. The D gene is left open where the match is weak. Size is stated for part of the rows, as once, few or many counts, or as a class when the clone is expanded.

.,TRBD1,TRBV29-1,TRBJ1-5,TGCAGCGTAATAACAGGGGATCAGCCCCAGCATTTT,CSVITGDQPQHF
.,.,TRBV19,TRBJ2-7,TGTGCCAGTAGTATCCGACAGTTCTACGAGCAGTACTTC,CASSIRQFYEQYF
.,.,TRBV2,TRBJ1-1,TGTGCCGTCAGGGCCGACCGGCTCACTGAAGCTTTCTTT,CAVRADRLTEAFF
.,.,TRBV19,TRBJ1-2,TGTGCCACGCAAGGCTACACCTTC,CATQGYTF
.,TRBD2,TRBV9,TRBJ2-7,TGTGCCAGCAGCGTGAGTCTAGCGGGAGGTCCCTACGAGCAGTACTTC,CASSVSLAGGPYEQYF
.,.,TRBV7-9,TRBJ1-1,TGTGCCAGCAGCTTAGGTGGGGCGGCTTTCTTT,CASSLGGAAFF
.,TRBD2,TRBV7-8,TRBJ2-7,TGTGCCAGCAGCCCCCGACTAGCGGGAGTGGACGAGCAGTACTTC,CASSPRLAGVDEQYF
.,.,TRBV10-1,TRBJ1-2,TGCGCCAGCAGTGAAGGGCATAACTATGGCTACACCTTC,CASSEGHNYGYTF
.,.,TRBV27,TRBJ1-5,TGTGCCAGCAGTAGACTAAGCAATCAGCCCCAGCATTTT,CASSRLSNQPQHF
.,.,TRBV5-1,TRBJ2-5,TGCGCCAGCAGCTTGGCAGTGGAAGGGACCCAGTACTTC,CASSLAVEGTQYF
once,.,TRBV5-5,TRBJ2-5,TGTGCCAGCAGCTCGAGGGTCGTAGGGGGTCCGGAGACCCAGTACTTC,CASSSRVVGGPETQYF
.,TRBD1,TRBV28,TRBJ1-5,TGTGCCAGCAGCCCTAGACAGGGCTCAAATCAGCCCCAGCATTTT,CASSPRQGSNQPQHF
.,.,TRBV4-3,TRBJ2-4,TGCGCCAGCAGCCTCTCGCTTCAGGGGGGGGAAAACATTCAGTACTTC,CASSLSLQGGENIQYF
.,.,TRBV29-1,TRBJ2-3,TGCAGCGTTGAATCCGGAACAGATACGCAGTATTTT,CSVESGTDTQYF
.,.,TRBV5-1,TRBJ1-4,TGCGCCAGCACCAATGACCCGGTTGCAACTAATGAAAAACTGTTTTTT,CASTNDPVATNEKLFF
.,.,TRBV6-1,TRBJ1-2,TGTGCCTCCAGGGTCCGGACGTATGGCTACACCTTC,CASRVRTYGYTF
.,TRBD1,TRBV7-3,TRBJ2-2,TGTGCCAGCACCCTACAGGGGTCGGTCGGGGAGCTGTTTTTT,CASTLQGSVGELFF
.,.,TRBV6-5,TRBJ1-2,TGTGCCAGCAGTTACGGGATCCAGGGTGGCTATGGCTACACCTTC,CASSYGIQGGYGYTF
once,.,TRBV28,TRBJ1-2,TGTGCCAGCAGTCCAACAGGTGGCTACACCTTC,CASSPTGGYTF
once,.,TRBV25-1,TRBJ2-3,TGTGCCAGCAGTGTACAAGCCACAGATACGCAGTATTTT,CASSVQATDTQYF
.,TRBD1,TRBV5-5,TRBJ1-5,TGTGCCAGCAGCTTGGGACAGGGGGTCGTCAATCAGCCCCAGCATTTT,CASSLGQGVVNQPQHF
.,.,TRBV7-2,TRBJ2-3,TGTGCCAGCAGCAAGTCAACGGATACGCAGTATTTT,CASSKSTDTQYF
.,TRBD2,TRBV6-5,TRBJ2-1,TGTGCCAGCAGCACCCCTAGCGGGAGTTACAATGAGCAGTTCTTC,CASSTPSGSYNEQFF
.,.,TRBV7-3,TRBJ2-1,TGTGCCACATCTCTGGGGCCAGCAGACTACAATGAGCAGTTCTTC,CATSLGPADYNEQFF
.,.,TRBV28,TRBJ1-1,TGTGCCAGCAGCGGGTGGCCTGAAGCTTTCTTT,CASSGWPEAFF
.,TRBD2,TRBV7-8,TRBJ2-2,TGTGCCAGCAGCCCCCGCCCGAAGCGGGGGAACACCGGGGAGCTGTTTTTT,CASSPRPKRGNTGELFF
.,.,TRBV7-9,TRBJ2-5,TGTGCCAGCAGTCCACAGGGAGAGACCCAGTACTTC,CASSPQGETQYF
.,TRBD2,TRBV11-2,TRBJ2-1,TGTGCCAGCAGCTTTGGACTAGCTAGGAATGAGCAGTTCTTC,CASSFGLARNEQFF
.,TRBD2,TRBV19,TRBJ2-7,TGTGCCAGTAGTATCTCTGCTAGCGGGATCTACGAGCAGTACTTC,CASSISASGIYEQYF
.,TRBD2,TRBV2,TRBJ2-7,TGTGCCAGCACTACCAGTCTAGCGGGAGGGTCCTACGAGCAGTACTTC,CASTTSLAGGSYEQYF
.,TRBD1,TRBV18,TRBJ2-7,TGTGCCAGCTCACCCACAGGGGGCAGGTCCTACGAGCAGTACTTC,CASSPTGGRSYEQYF
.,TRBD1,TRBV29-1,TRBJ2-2,TGCAGCGTGACAGGGGGCCGGGGCACCGGGGAGCTGTTTTTT,CSVTGGRGTGELFF
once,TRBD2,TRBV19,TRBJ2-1,TGTGCCAGTAGCCCAGGACATGGTCGGGGACTAGCGGAGCCCCTACGCTACAATGAGCAGTTCTTC,CASSPGHGRGLAEPLRYNEQFF
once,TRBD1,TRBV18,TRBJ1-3,TGTGCCAGCTCATCCGGACAGGGGATCTCTGGAAACACCATATATTTT,CASSSGQGISGNTIYF
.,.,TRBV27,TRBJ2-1,TGTGCCAGCAGGGAACAGGGAACAACCTACAATGAGCAGTTCTTC,CASREQGTTYNEQFF
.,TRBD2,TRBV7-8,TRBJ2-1,TGTGCCAGCAGCGAGGGAGGGCCTCGCAATGAGCAGTTCTTC,CASSEGGPRNEQFF
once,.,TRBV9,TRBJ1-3,TGTGCCAGCAGCGTAGAGAACAGGATCTCTGGAAACACCATATATTTT,CASSVENRISGNTIYF
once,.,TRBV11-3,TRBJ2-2,TGTGCCAGCAGTTCGGGGGGCACGAACACCGGGGAGCTGTTTTTT,CASSSGGTNTGELFF
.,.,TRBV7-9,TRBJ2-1,TGTGCCAGCACCAAAGTGGGTTTTGCCTCCTACAATGAGCAGTTCTTC,CASTKVGFASYNEQFF
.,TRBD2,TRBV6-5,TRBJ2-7,TGTGCCAGCAGTGCCCGTGCGGGAGTAACCGAGCAGTACTTC,CASSARAGVTEQYF
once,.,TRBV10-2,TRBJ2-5,TGCGCCAGCAGTCCGTCCCGGGGTCAAGAGACCCAGTACTTC,CASSPSRGQETQYF